This T cell receptor (beta chain) was retrieved from a study of blood T cell repertoires in COVID-19. Participants' own reports of clinical history determined their cohort assignment. Clones were read by immunoSEQ multiplex PCR, and TCRdb kept only the in-frame ones, dropping some. The sample consists of 490,000 or so clones, less than 90% of them appearing once. This clone was seen only once. V lost 0 bases and J lost 1; bases outside the gene matches: 6. Looked up from germline, CDR1 is SQVTM and CDR2 is ANQGSEA. The CDR3 has 16 amino acids. This chain joins TRBV29-1 and TRBJ2-5; 9 positions match TRBD2. Sequenced sample: PBMCs or T cells enriched from blood (not recorded which). This clonotype was sampled from a woman in her sixties or seventies who had recovered from COVID-19. The CDR3 region is CSVEDLSGGTQETQYF. CDR3 nucleotides: TGCAGCGTTGAAGATCTCAGCGGGGGGACCCAAGAGACCCAGTACTTC.